The source of this T cell receptor beta chain is a study of PD-1 blockade in mismatch repair-deficient tumors. Overall study context: Patients had around 11 mismatch repair-deficient cancer types, all previously treated and progressing. Findings and caveats of the study: Tumor-resident clones, often undetectable pretreatment in blood, expanded then contracted after pembrolizumab.

In regard to this clone: The antigen is undetermined.

TCRdb keeps only in-frame clones here, not all; method: immunoSEQ multiplex PCR. The sample contains about 16,000 clones, approximately 81% of which appear only once. Every patient had mismatch repair deficiency by PCR or immunohistochemistry. TCRs were sequenced from a few patients responding to pembrolizumab. V was pared by 1 base and J by 4 bases, with 16 bases between. The CDR3 is made up of 16 amino acids. CDR1 and CDR2 from the germline V gene are LNHDA and SQIVND (reference sequence). The sequence was obtained from an adult with mismatch repair-deficient cancer. V and J are TRBV19 and TRBJ1-2; D might be TRBD1 (6 bases). Sequenced material: PBMCs, taken before pembrolizumab treatment. CDR3 loop: CASSIGDRRRSYGYTF. The CDR3 DNA reads TGTGCCAGTAGTATAGGAGACAGGAGACGGAGCTATGGCTACACCTTC.